The rows below give T cell receptor beta chains drawn from one sample of a study of T cells in Graves' hyperthyroidism and ophthalmopathy. MiXCR, applied by TCRdb to the multiplex PCR reads, yields one record per CDR3 protein. The data show hundreds of thousands of distinct CDR3 sequences, approximately 40% seen once. The specimen was blood. These receptors were obtained from a man aged 18 to 30 with Graves' hyperthyroidism. CDR3s include the opening cysteine and the closing phenylalanine or tryptophan. D genes are given only for firm matches. For some rows the clone size is stated as once, few or many, or as a class when expanded; others skip it.

D gene: TRBD1
J gene: TRBJ2-7
CDR3 length: 14
clone size: -
V gene: TRBV14
CDR3 protein: CASSRPRTGEEQYF
CDR3 DNA: TGTGCCAGCAGCCGGCCTAGGACAGGGGAAGAGCAGTACTTC

D gene: TRBD1
J gene: TRBJ2-7
CDR3 length: 14
clone size: many
V gene: TRBV7-9
CDR3 protein: CASSSGTGNYEQYF
CDR3 DNA: TGTGCCAGCAGCTCCGGGACAGGGAACTACGAGCAGTACTTC

D gene: -
J gene: TRBJ2-7
CDR3 length: 14
clone size: many
V gene: TRBV7-9
CDR3 protein: CASSRPSPRYEQYF
CDR3 DNA: TGTGCCAGCAGCCGACCATCACCACGCTACGAGCAGTACTTC

D gene: TRBD2
J gene: TRBJ2-5
CDR3 length: 16
clone size: few
V gene: TRBV10-2
CDR3 protein: CASSEGAGPSEETQYF
CDR3 DNA: TGCGCCAGCAGTGAGGGAGCGGGGCCCTCGGAAGAGACCCAGTACTTC

D gene: -
J gene: TRBJ2-7
CDR3 length: 13
clone size: -
V gene: TRBV24-1
CDR3 protein: CASSLSSSTEQYF
CDR3 DNA: TGTGCCAGCAGTCTCTCCTCATCGACTGAGCAGTACTTC

D gene: -
J gene: TRBJ2-3
CDR3 length: 13
clone size: few
V gene: TRBV2
CDR3 protein: CASTRRDTDTQYF
CDR3 DNA: TGTGCCAGTACTCGTCGGGACACAGATACGCAGTATTTT

D gene: TRBD1
J gene: TRBJ1-1
CDR3 length: 17
clone size: -
V gene: TRBV7-2
CDR3 protein: CASSFRQGAGSRTEAFF
CDR3 DNA: TGTGCCAGCAGCTTTCGACAGGGGGCCGGATCGAGGACTGAAGCTTTCTTT

D gene: -
J gene: TRBJ2-2
CDR3 length: 14
clone size: -
V gene: TRBV7-2
CDR3 protein: CASSPTSNSGELFF
CDR3 DNA: TGTGCCAGCAGCCCCACTAGCAACTCCGGGGAGCTGTTTTTT

D gene: -
J gene: TRBJ2-5
CDR3 length: 14
clone size: -
V gene: TRBV10-3
CDR3 protein: CAISPLGGGETQYF
CDR3 DNA: TGTGCCATCAGTCCTCTAGGGGGAGGTGAGACCCAGTACTTC

D gene: TRBD2
J gene: TRBJ2-7
CDR3 length: 17
clone size: -
V gene: TRBV9
CDR3 protein: CASSVGSTSGGPYEQYF
CDR3 DNA: TGTGCCAGCAGCGTAGGTTCGACTAGCGGGGGACCCTACGAGCAGTACTTC

D gene: -
J gene: TRBJ2-7
CDR3 length: 15
clone size: -
V gene: TRBV7-2
CDR3 protein: CASTFGGGKTYEQYF
CDR3 DNA: TGTGCCAGCACCTTCGGAGGGGGTAAGACCTACGAGCAGTACTTC

D gene: -
J gene: TRBJ1-1
CDR3 length: 11
clone size: few
V gene: TRBV29-1
CDR3 protein: CSLLENTEAFF
CDR3 DNA: TGCAGCTTGCTGGAGAACACTGAAGCTTTCTTT

D gene: -
J gene: TRBJ2-7
CDR3 length: 12
clone size: few
V gene: TRBV7-3
CDR3 protein: CASTRTVYEQYF
CDR3 DNA: TGTGCCAGCACTAGGACGGTCTACGAGCAGTACTTC

D gene: -
J gene: TRBJ2-7
CDR3 length: 15
clone size: many
V gene: TRBV25-1
CDR3 protein: CASSESAGANYEQYF
CDR3 DNA: TGTGCCAGCAGTGAAAGCGCAGGGGCCAACTACGAGCAGTACTTC

D gene: TRBD1
J gene: TRBJ2-7
CDR3 length: 15
clone size: -
V gene: TRBV4-1
CDR3 protein: CASSQTLTGIYEQYF
CDR3 DNA: TGCGCCAGCAGCCAGACCCTGACAGGGATCTACGAGCAGTACTTC

D gene: -
J gene: TRBJ2-7
CDR3 length: 13
clone size: -
V gene: TRBV27
CDR3 protein: CASSAGVWYEQYF
CDR3 DNA: TGTGCCAGCAGTGCAGGGGTGTGGTACGAGCAGTACTTC

D gene: TRBD2
J gene: TRBJ2-7
CDR3 length: 16
clone size: few
V gene: TRBV7-6
CDR3 protein: CASSSSTSGASYEQYF
CDR3 DNA: TGTGCCAGCAGCTCCTCAACTAGCGGGGCCTCCTACGAGCAGTACTTC

D gene: TRBD2
J gene: TRBJ2-5
CDR3 length: 11
clone size: -
V gene: TRBV25-1
CDR3 protein: CAAGTQETQYF
CDR3 DNA: TGTGCAGCGGGGACCCAAGAGACCCAGTACTTC

D gene: -
J gene: TRBJ2-2
CDR3 length: 13
clone size: -
V gene: TRBV29-1
CDR3 protein: CSVERDPGGELFF
CDR3 DNA: TGCAGCGTTGAAAGGGATCCAGGCGGGGAGCTGTTTTTT

D gene: TRBD2
J gene: TRBJ2-5
CDR3 length: 15
clone size: -
V gene: TRBV7-2
CDR3 protein: CASSRVAGVQETQYF
CDR3 DNA: TGTGCCAGCAGCAGGGTAGCGGGTGTACAAGAGACCCAGTACTTC

D gene: -
J gene: TRBJ1-4
CDR3 length: 15
clone size: -
V gene: TRBV5-1
CDR3 protein: CASSLANTFNEKLFF
CDR3 DNA: TGCGCCAGCAGCTTGGCCAACACCTTTAATGAAAAACTGTTTTTT

D gene: TRBD2
J gene: TRBJ2-3
CDR3 length: 13
clone size: -
V gene: TRBV29-1
CDR3 protein: CSVRFGRADTQYF
CDR3 DNA: TGCAGCGTTCGTTTCGGGAGGGCAGATACGCAGTATTTT

D gene: -
J gene: TRBJ1-2
CDR3 length: 13
clone size: many
V gene: TRBV9
CDR3 protein: CASSAPRNYGYTF
CDR3 DNA: TGTGCCAGCAGCGCTCCAAGAAACTATGGCTACACCTTC

D gene: -
J gene: TRBJ2-7
CDR3 length: 14
clone size: -
V gene: TRBV9
CDR3 protein: CASSPRGHRYEQYF
CDR3 DNA: TGTGCCAGCAGCCCCCGAGGACACCGCTACGAGCAGTACTTC

D gene: -
J gene: TRBJ1-2
CDR3 length: 13
clone size: -
V gene: TRBV5-6
CDR3 protein: CASSRGRAYGYTF
CDR3 DNA: TGTGCCAGCAGCCGGGGGAGAGCATATGGCTACACCTTC

D gene: -
J gene: TRBJ2-5
CDR3 length: 16
clone size: few
V gene: TRBV12-3/TRBV12-4
CDR3 protein: CASSLVTGRGGETQYF
CDR3 DNA: TGTGCCAGCAGTTTGGTTACGGGGCGGGGCGGGGAGACCCAGTACTTC

D gene: TRBD1
J gene: TRBJ1-2
CDR3 length: 17
clone size: -
V gene: TRBV15
CDR3 protein: CATSSEVGRGQDYGYTF
CDR3 DNA: TGTGCCACCAGCAGTGAGGTCGGGCGGGGACAGGATTATGGCTACACCTTC

D gene: TRBD1
J gene: TRBJ1-2
CDR3 length: 12
clone size: -
V gene: TRBV10-3
CDR3 protein: CAITGTGDGYTF
CDR3 DNA: TGTGCCATCACCGGGACAGGGGATGGCTACACCTTC

D gene: TRBD2
J gene: TRBJ2-7
CDR3 length: 17
clone size: -
V gene: TRBV7-9
CDR3 protein: CASSFGTSGRNTYEQYF
CDR3 DNA: TGTGCCAGCAGCTTCGGGACTAGCGGGAGGAATACCTACGAGCAGTACTTC

D gene: -
J gene: TRBJ1-3
CDR3 length: 15
clone size: -
V gene: TRBV20-1
CDR3 protein: CSAKTDRNSGNTIYF
CDR3 DNA: TGCAGTGCTAAAACTGACAGGAACTCTGGAAACACCATATATTTT

D gene: TRBD1
J gene: TRBJ2-2
CDR3 length: 15
clone size: -
V gene: TRBV7-2
CDR3 protein: CASSSGTGGLGELFF
CDR3 DNA: TGTGCCAGCAGCTCCGGGACAGGAGGGCTTGGGGAGCTGTTTTTT

D gene: -
J gene: TRBJ1-5
CDR3 length: 13
clone size: -
V gene: TRBV6-5
CDR3 protein: CVSSFHPNQPQHF
CDR3 DNA: TGTGTCAGCAGTTTCCACCCAAATCAGCCCCAGCATTTT

D gene: -
J gene: TRBJ1-1
CDR3 length: 13
clone size: many
V gene: TRBV15
CDR3 protein: CATSILRITEAFF
CDR3 DNA: TGTGCCACCAGCATATTGCGGATCACTGAAGCTTTCTTT

D gene: -
J gene: TRBJ2-7
CDR3 length: 14
clone size: -
V gene: TRBV5-4
CDR3 protein: CASRVQDNPYEQYF
CDR3 DNA: TGTGCCAGCAGGGTACAGGACAACCCCTACGAGCAGTACTTC

D gene: -
J gene: TRBJ1-1
CDR3 length: 13
clone size: -
V gene: TRBV11-2
CDR3 protein: CASSLMSATEAFF
CDR3 DNA: TGTGCCAGCAGCTTAATGTCGGCTACTGAAGCTTTCTTT

D gene: -
J gene: TRBJ2-7
CDR3 length: 17
clone size: few
V gene: TRBV5-1
CDR3 protein: CASSLEVAGTGRDEQYF
CDR3 DNA: TGCGCCAGCAGCTTGGAGGTTGCCGGGACTGGAAGGGACGAGCAGTACTTC

D gene: -
J gene: TRBJ1-5
CDR3 length: 16
clone size: -
V gene: TRBV20-1
CDR3 protein: CSAAPADAGTYQPQHF
CDR3 DNA: TGCAGTGCTGCCCCCGCGGATGCAGGGACGTATCAGCCCCAGCATTTT

D gene: -
J gene: TRBJ2-7
CDR3 length: 15
clone size: -
V gene: TRBV11-2
CDR3 protein: CASSLDSGSLDEQYF
CDR3 DNA: TGTGCCAGCAGCTTAGACTCCGGGAGTCTCGACGAGCAGTACTTC

D gene: -
J gene: TRBJ1-1
CDR3 length: 16
clone size: once
V gene: TRBV12-3/TRBV12-4
CDR3 protein: CASSPRGSELNTEAFF
CDR3 DNA: TGTGCCAGCAGTCCCCGCGGGTCCGAATTGAACACTGAAGCTTTCTTT

D gene: -
J gene: TRBJ1-1
CDR3 length: 14
clone size: -
V gene: TRBV5-4
CDR3 protein: CASSHAGAGTEAFF
CDR3 DNA: TGTGCCAGCAGCCACGCAGGGGCGGGCACTGAAGCTTTCTTT

D gene: TRBD1
J gene: TRBJ1-5
CDR3 length: 14
clone size: -
V gene: TRBV5-1
CDR3 protein: CASSSGQGVPPQHF
CDR3 DNA: TGCGCCAGCAGCTCGGGACAGGGGGTTCCGCCCCAGCATTTT

D gene: TRBD1
J gene: TRBJ1-5
CDR3 length: 17
clone size: once
V gene: TRBV24-1
CDR3 protein: CASSRPRTGCSNQPQHF
CDR3 DNA: TGTGCCAGCAGCAGACCGCGGACAGGGTGTAGCAATCAGCCCCAGCATTTT

D gene: TRBD1
J gene: TRBJ1-4
CDR3 length: 14
clone size: many
V gene: TRBV2
CDR3 protein: CASSIGQGGEKLFF
CDR3 DNA: TGTGCCAGCAGTATCGGGCAGGGGGGCGAAAAACTGTTTTTT

D gene: -
J gene: TRBJ2-7
CDR3 length: 18
clone size: -
V gene: TRBV15
CDR3 protein: CATSRAGSTGESSYEQYF
CDR3 DNA: TGTGCCACCAGCAGGGCGGGCTCGACGGGGGAGAGCTCCTACGAGCAGTACTTC

D gene: TRBD2
J gene: TRBJ2-7
CDR3 length: 15
clone size: -
V gene: TRBV4-1
CDR3 protein: CASSHGGVDGYEQYF
CDR3 DNA: TGCGCCAGCAGCCATGGGGGGGTGGACGGCTACGAGCAGTACTTC

D gene: TRBD2
J gene: TRBJ2-5
CDR3 length: 16
clone size: -
V gene: TRBV5-4
CDR3 protein: CASSLVPGTSGETQYF
CDR3 DNA: TGCGCCAGCAGCTTGGTCCCGGGGACTAGCGGAGAGACCCAGTACTTC

D gene: -
J gene: TRBJ2-7
CDR3 length: 13
clone size: many
V gene: TRBV29-1
CDR3 protein: CSVEDPTGLEQYF
CDR3 DNA: TGCAGCGTTGAAGACCCTACAGGCCTCGAGCAGTACTTC

D gene: TRBD1
J gene: TRBJ2-5
CDR3 length: 15
clone size: -
V gene: TRBV4-2
CDR3 protein: CASSQGTGVGETQYF
CDR3 DNA: TGTGCCAGCAGCCAAGGGACAGGGGTTGGAGAGACCCAGTACTTC

D gene: -
J gene: TRBJ1-2
CDR3 length: 13
clone size: -
V gene: TRBV6-1
CDR3 protein: CASRADRSYGYTF
CDR3 DNA: TGTGCCAGCAGGGCGGACAGAAGCTATGGCTACACCTTC

D gene: TRBD2
J gene: TRBJ2-5
CDR3 length: 15
clone size: -
V gene: TRBV20-1
CDR3 protein: CSARLAGPWGETQYF
CDR3 DNA: TGCAGTGCAAGACTAGCGGGACCCTGGGGGGAGACCCAGTACTTC

D gene: -
J gene: TRBJ2-6
CDR3 length: 17
clone size: -
V gene: TRBV20-1
CDR3 protein: CSASDPSYLSGANVLTF
CDR3 DNA: TGCAGTGCTAGTGACCCTTCGTACCTCTCTGGGGCCAACGTCCTGACTTTC